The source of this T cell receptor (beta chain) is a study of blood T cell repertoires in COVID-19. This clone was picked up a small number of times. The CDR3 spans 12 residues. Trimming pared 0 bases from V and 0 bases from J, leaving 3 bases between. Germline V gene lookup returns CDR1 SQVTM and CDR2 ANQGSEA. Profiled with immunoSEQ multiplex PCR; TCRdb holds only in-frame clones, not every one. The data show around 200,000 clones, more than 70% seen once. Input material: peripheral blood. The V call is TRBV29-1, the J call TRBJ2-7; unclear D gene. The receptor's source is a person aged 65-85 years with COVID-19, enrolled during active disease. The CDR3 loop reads CSVEEYSYEQYF. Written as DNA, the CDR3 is TGCAGCGTTGAAGAGTACTCCTACGAGCAGTACTTC.